This T cell receptor beta chain was retrieved from a study of blood T cell repertoires in COVID-19. Study-wide context: The samples span acute and convalescent COVID-19 from the United States, Italy and Spain. From T cells, B-cell-depleted T cells, or PBMCs came the material, which was cDNA or gDNA.

Generated by immunoSEQ multiplex PCR, the TCRdb table keeps only in-frame clones and is missing some. The table lists about 50,000 clones, around 82% of them singletons. The Seattle patients joined while their infection was active and were tracked longitudinally afterward. Germline values: CDR1 LNHDA, CDR2 SQIVND (reference sequence). The V segment lost 5 bases and the J segment 4 bases; nucleotides outside the gene matches: 8. The CDR3 length is 14 residues. The chain has TRBV19 and TRBJ2-7; 7 positions agree with TRBD2. The sequenced sample was peripheral blood. The source of this sequence is a woman of 80 years or more with COVID-19, enrolled during active disease. The CDR3 spells CASSGGGSRYEQYF. The DNA of the CDR3 is TGTGCCAGTAGTGGCGGGGGATCGAGATACGAGCAGTACTTC.